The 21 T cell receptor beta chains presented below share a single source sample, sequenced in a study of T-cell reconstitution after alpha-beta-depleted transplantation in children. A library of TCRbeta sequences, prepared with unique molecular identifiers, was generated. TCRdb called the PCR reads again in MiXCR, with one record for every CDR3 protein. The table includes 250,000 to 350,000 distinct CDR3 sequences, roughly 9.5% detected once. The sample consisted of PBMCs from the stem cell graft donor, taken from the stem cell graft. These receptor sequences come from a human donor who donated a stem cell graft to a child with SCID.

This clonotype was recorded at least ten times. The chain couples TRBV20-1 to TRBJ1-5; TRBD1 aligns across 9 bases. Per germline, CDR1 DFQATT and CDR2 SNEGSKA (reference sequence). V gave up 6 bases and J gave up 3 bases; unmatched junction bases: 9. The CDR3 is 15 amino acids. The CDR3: CSAPDRGGNNQPQHF. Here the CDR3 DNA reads TGCAGTGCGCCGGACAGGGGCGGGAACAATCAGCCCCAGCATTTT.

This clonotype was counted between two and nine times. The CDR3, as DNA: TGCAGCGTTGAAGATGTGGGACCTGAAGCTTTCTTT. Translating gives CSVEDVGPEAFF. The V gene is TRBV29-1, the J gene TRBJ1-1; tentatively, D is TRBD1 (5 bases). CDR3 length: 12 residues. The V gene lost 0 bases and the J gene lost 6 bases, with 8 bases spanning the gap. The germline gives CDR1 SQVTM, CDR2 ANQGSEA.

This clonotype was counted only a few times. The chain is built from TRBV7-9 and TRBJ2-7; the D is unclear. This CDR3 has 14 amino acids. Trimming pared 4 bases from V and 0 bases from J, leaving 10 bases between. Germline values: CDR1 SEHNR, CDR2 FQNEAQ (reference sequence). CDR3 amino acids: CASSSNHDSYEQYF. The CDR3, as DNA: TGTGCCAGCAGCTCAAACCACGACTCCTACGAGCAGTACTTC.

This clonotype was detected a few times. CDR3 DNA sequence: TGCAGTGCTAGTTCTGGGACAGGAAGCAATCAGCCCCAGCATTTT. It codes for CSASSGTGSNQPQHF. The rearrangement uses TRBV20-1 and TRBJ1-5, with 8 bases that match TRBD1. With 3 bases clipped from V and 1 base from J, the junction kept 5 bases outside the gene matches. Germline V lookup: CDR1 DFQATT, CDR2 SNEGSKA (reference sequence). The CDR3 length is 15 residues.

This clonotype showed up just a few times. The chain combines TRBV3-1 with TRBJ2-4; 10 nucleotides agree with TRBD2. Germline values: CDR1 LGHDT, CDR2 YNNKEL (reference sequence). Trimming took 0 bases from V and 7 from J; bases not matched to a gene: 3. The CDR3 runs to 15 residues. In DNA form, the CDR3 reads TGTGCCAGCAGCCAAGAATCAGCGGGGGGGAACATTCAGTACTTC. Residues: CASSQESAGGNIQYF.

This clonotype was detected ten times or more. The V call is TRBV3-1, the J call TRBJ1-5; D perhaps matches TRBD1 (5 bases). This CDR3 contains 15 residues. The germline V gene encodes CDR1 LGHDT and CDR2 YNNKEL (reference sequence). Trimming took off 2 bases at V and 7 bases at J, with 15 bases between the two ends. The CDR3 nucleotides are TGTGCCAGCAGCCAATTCTACGGGGCAGAACAGCCCCAGCATTTT. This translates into CASSQFYGAEQPQHF.

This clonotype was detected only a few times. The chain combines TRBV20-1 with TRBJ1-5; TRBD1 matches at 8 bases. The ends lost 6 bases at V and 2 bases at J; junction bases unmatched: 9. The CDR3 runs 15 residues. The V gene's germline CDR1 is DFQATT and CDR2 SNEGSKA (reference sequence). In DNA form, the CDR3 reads TGCAGTGCGACTTCAGGGGGCGCAGGCAATCAGCCCCAGCATTTT. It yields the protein CSATSGGAGNQPQHF.

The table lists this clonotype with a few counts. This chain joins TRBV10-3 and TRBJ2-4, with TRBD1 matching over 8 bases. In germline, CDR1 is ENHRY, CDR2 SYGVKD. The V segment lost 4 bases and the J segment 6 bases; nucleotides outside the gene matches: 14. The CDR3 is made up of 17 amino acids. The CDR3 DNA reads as TGTGCCATCAGTGGGGTGGGGACAGGCCTGAGGGGAAACATTCAGTACTTC. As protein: CAISGVGTGLRGNIQYF.

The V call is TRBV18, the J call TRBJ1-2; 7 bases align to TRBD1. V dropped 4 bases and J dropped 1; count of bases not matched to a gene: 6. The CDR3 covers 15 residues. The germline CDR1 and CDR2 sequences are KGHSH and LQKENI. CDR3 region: CASSLGQEYNYGYTF. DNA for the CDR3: TGTGCCAGCTCACTAGGACAGGAATATAACTATGGCTACACCTTC. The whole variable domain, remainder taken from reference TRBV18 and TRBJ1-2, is NAGVMQNPRHLVRRRGQEARLRCSPMKGHSHVYWYRQLPEEGLKFMVYLQKENIIDESGMPKERFSAEFPKEGPSILRIQQVVRGDSAAYFCASSLGQEYNYGYTFGSGTRLTVV.

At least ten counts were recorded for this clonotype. The CDR3, as DNA: TGTGCCAGCAGCGTAGGGTTAGAGCACGAGCAGTACTTC. This sequence encodes CASSVGLEHEQYF. The chain has TRBV9 and TRBJ2-7; D is unclear. Germline lookup yields CDR1 SGDLS and CDR2 YYNGEE. Trimming left V 0 bases short and J 5 bases short, with 9 bases between. CDR3 length: 13 residues.

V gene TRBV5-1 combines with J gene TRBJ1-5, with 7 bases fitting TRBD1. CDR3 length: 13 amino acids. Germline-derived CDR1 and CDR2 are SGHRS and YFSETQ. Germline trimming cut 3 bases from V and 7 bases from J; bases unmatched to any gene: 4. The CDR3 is CASSWTGDQPQHF. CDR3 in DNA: TGCGCCAGCAGCTGGACAGGCGACCAGCCCCAGCATTTT.

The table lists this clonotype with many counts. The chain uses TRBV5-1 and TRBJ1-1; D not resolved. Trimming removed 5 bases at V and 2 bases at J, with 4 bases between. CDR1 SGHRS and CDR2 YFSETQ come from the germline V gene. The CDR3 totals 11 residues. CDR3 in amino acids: CASRFNTEAFF. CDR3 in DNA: TGCGCCAGCAGGTTTAACACTGAAGCTTTCTTT.

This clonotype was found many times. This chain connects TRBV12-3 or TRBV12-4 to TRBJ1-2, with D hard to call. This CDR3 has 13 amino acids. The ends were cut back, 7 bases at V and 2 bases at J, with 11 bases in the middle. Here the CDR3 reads CASTYISNYGYTF. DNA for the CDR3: TGTGCCAGCACCTATATCTCAAACTATGGCTACACCTTC.

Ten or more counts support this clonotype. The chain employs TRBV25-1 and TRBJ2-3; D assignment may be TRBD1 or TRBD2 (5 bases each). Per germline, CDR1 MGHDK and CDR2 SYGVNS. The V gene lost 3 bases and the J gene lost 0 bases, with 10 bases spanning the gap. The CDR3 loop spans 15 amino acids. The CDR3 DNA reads TGTGCCAGCAGTGACGGGGCAGCTAGCACAGATACGCAGTATTTT. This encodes CASSDGAASTDTQYF.

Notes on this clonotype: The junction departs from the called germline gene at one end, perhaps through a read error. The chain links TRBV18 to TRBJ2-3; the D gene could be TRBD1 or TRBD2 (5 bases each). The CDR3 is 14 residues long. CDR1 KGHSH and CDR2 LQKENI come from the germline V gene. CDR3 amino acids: CASSSPPGRDTQYF. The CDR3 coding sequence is TGTGCCAGCTCATCACCTCCAGGGAGAGATACGCAGTATTTT. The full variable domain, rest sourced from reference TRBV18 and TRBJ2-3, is NAGVMQNPRHLVRRRGQEARLRCSPMKGHSHVYWYRQLPEEGLKFMVYLQKENIIDESGMPKERFSAEFPKEGPSILRIQQVVRGDSAAYFCASSSPPGRDTQYFGPGTRLTVL.

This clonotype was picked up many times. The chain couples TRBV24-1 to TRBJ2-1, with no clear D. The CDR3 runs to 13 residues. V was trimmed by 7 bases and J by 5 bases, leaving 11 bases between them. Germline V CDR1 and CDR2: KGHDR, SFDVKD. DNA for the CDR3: TGTGCCACCAGGGGTGCCGCGGACAATGAGCAGTTCTTC. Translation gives CATRGAADNEQFF.

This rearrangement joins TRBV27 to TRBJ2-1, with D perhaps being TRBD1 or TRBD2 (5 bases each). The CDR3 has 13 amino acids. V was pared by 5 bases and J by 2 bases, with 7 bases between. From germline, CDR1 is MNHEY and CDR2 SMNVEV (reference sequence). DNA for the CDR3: TGTGCCAGCAGTATGGGACCCTACAATGAGCAGTTCTTC. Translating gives CASSMGPYNEQFF.

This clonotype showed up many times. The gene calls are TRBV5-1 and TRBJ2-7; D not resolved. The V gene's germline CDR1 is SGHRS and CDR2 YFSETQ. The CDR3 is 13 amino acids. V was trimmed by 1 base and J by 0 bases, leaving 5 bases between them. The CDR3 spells CASSLPSSYEQYF. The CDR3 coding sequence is TGCGCCAGCAGCTTGCCAAGCTCCTACGAGCAGTACTTC. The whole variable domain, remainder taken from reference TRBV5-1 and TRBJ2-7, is KAGVTQTPRYLIKTRGQQVTLSCSPISGHRSVSWYQQTPGQGLQFLFEYFSETQRNKGNFPGRFSGRQFSNSRSEMNVSTLELGDSALYLCASSLPSSYEQYFGPGTRLTVT.

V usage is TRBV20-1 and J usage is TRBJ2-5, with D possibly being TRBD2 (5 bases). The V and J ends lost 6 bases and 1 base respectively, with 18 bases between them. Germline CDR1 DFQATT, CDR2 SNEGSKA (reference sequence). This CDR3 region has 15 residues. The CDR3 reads CSAVKNVRGQETQYF. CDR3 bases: TGCAGTGCCGTCAAAAACGTCCGGGGCCAAGAGACCCAGTACTTC.

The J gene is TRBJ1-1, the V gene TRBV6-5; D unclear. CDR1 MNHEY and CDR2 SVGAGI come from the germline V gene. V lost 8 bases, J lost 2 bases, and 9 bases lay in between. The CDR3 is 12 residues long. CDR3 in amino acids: CASGFSNTEAFF. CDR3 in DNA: TGTGCCAGCGGATTTAGTAACACTGAAGCTTTCTTT.

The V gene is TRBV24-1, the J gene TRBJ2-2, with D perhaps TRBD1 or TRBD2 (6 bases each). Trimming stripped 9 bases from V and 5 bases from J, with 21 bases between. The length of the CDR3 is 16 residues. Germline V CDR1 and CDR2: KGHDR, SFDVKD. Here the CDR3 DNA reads TGTGCCACCTCGGAGGGGGGCCGAGGGTATACCGGGGAGCTGTTTTTT. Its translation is CATSEGGRGYTGELFF.